Listed here are 21 T cell receptor beta chains from one sample, sequenced in a study of tumor and adjacent non-tumor tissue in lung cancer. The template was RNA from unsorted bulk tissue. The library came from three nested PCR rounds adapted from ARM-PCR protocols. In TCRdb, the multiplex PCR reads were re-called with MiXCR into one record per CDR3 protein. The table lists over 130,000 distinct CDR3 sequences, 60% to 70% of them singletons. The sample was lung tumor tissue. The receptors were gathered from a man in his sixties with small cell lung cancer.

The chain combines TRBV20-1 with TRBJ2-1, with 7 bases identical to TRBD2. Germline trimming cut 5 bases from V and 10 bases from J; bases unmatched to any gene: 14. In germline, CDR1 is DFQATT, CDR2 SNEGSKA (reference sequence). The CDR3 covers 14 residues. The CDR3 loop is CSASRLAGSKEQFF. The CDR3 DNA reads as TGCAGTGCTTCCCGACTAGCAGGATCTAAAGAGCAGTTCTTC.

This clonotype was detected a few times. This chain uses TRBV12-3 or TRBV12-4 with TRBJ1-1; D gene uncertain. V gave up 2 bases and J gave up 7 bases, with 5 bases separating them. This CDR3 has 11 residues. The CDR3 loop is CASSLSGEAFF. CDR3 in DNA: TGTGCCAGCAGTTTAAGCGGTGAAGCTTTCTTT.

As to this clonotype: A junction boundary mismatches the germline segment, possibly from a read error. The chain employs TRBV11-3 and TRBJ2-2, with TRBD2 matching 7 bases. This CDR3 comprises 16 residues. The germline CDR1 and CDR2 sequences are SGHNT and YENEEA. CDR3 sequence: CVSRLTAGVVTGELFF. In DNA, the CDR3 is TGTGTCAGCAGGTTAACCGCGGGAGTGGTCACCGGGGAGCTGTTTTTT.

Points on this clonotype: Germline is not matched at one junction end, which may reflect a read error. This chain uses TRBV9 with TRBJ2-7; 7 nucleotides agree with TRBD2. CDR3 length: 15 amino acids. Germline lookup yields CDR1 SGDLS and CDR2 YYNGEE. CDR3: CVSSPSGSGSYEQYF. The DNA for the CDR3 is TGTGTCAGCAGCCCTAGCGGATCGGGATCCTACGAGCAGTACTTC.

The rearrangement links TRBV28 to TRBJ2-7; TRBD1 agrees at 10 bases. The CDR3 is 13 residues long. V trimming: 9 bases; J trimming: 12 bases; junction bases outside the gene matches: 14. CDR1 and CDR2 (germline): MDHEN, SYDVKM. The chain's CDR3 is CARSHPGTGERYF. DNA for the CDR3: TGTGCCAGAAGTCACCCGGGGACAGGGGAACGGTACTTC.

Note on this clonotype: Germline is not matched at one junction end, which may reflect a read error. CDR3 protein: CPWSSAVSNTGELFF. The CDR3 bases are TGTCCCTGGAGTTCGGCAGTCTCGAACACCGGGGAGCTGTTTTTT. The chain is built from TRBV30 and TRBJ2-2, with D hard to call. The CDR3 consists of 15 residues. The germline V gene encodes CDR1 GTSNPN and CDR2 SVGIG (reference sequence).

Notes on this clonotype: This may be a read error: a much more frequent sequence differs by one nucleotide. CDR3 amino acids: CASSYPGTTYSYTF. CDR3 nucleotides: TGTGCCAGCAGTTACCCCGGGACAACATATAGCTACACCTTC. The genes are TRBV28 and TRBJ1-2; D might be TRBD1 (6 bases). This CDR3 is 14 amino acids long. CDR1 and CDR2 (germline): MDHEN, SYDVKM. V was clipped by 4 bases and J by 9 bases, with 18 bases between them.

As regards this clonotype: Mismatch with germline at one junction end may stem from a read error. V usage is TRBV4-2 and J usage is TRBJ2-1; TRBD2 agrees at 7 bases. Germline assignment: CDR1 LGHNA and CDR2 YNFKEQ. The CDR3 spans 16 residues. CDR3 in DNA: TGTACCAGCAGCCAAGAAGCTAGCGGCTTTGGGAATGAGCAGTTCTTC. It encodes CTSSQEASGFGNEQFF.

The rearrangement joins TRBV12-3 or TRBV12-4 to TRBJ2-1; a weak D match, TRBD2 (5 bases). Trimming cost V 4 bases and J 2 bases, with 12 bases left between them. The CDR3 totals 15 residues. The CDR3 DNA follows: TGTGCCAGCAGTTCCGAGGGATCTGCCTACAATGAGCAGTTCTTC. Amino acid sequence: CASSSEGSAYNEQFF.

A few counts support this clonotype. This rearrangement joins TRBV6-5 to TRBJ1-2, with 8 nucleotides matching TRBD1. CDR1 MNHEY and CDR2 SVGAGI come from the germline V gene. With 8 bases clipped from V and 4 bases from J, the junction kept 9 bases outside the gene matches. The CDR3 consists of 14 residues. The CDR3 DNA reads TGTGCCAGCGGACAGGGCCGAGGCCTCTATGGCTACACCTTC. Translated, it gives CASGQGRGLYGYTF.

This chain uses TRBV11-1 with TRBJ2-2; 8 nucleotides line up with TRBD1. The CDR3 extends over 16 amino acids. Germline lookup yields CDR1 SGHAT and CDR2 FQDESV (reference sequence). The CDR3 protein is CGSSSPDRVDTGELFF. Here the CDR3 DNA reads TGTGGTAGCAGCTCCCCGGACAGGGTGGACACCGGGGAGCTGTTTTTT.

As to this clonotype: A junction end diverges from the germline sequence, so it may reflect a read error. The genes are TRBV20-1 and TRBJ1-4; no firm D call. This CDR3 has 13 amino acids. Germline loops: CDR1 DFQATT, CDR2 SNEGSKA (reference sequence). CDR3 in amino acids: CSAGEPVNEILFF. The CDR3 nucleotides are TGCAGTGCTGGAGAACCGGTTAATGAAATACTGTTTTTT.

Only a few counts were recorded for this clonotype. CDR3 in DNA: TGCAGTGCCAGGGGCGGGATGGGGAGCACAGATACGCAGTATTTT. It encodes CSARGGMGSTDTQYF. V gene TRBV20-1 combines with J gene TRBJ2-3; D might be TRBD1 or TRBD2, each matching 6 bases. From germline, CDR1 is DFQATT and CDR2 SNEGSKA (reference sequence). The CDR3 totals 15 residues. Trimming removed 6 bases from V and 0 bases from J, with 16 bases in between.

The J gene is TRBJ2-3, the V gene TRBV20-1, with TRBD2 matching 7 bases. CDR1 and CDR2 (germline): DFQATT, SNEGSKA (reference sequence). The J segment lost 9 bases and the V segment lost 3 bases, leaving 18 bases of the junction unmatched. The CDR3 length is 16 residues. The CDR3 here is CSASSPLGISGMTQYF. DNA of the CDR3: TGCAGTGCTAGTTCCCCCTTGGGAATAAGCGGGATGACGCAGTATTTT.

V and J are TRBV5-4 and TRBJ2-1, with D perhaps matching TRBD2 (6 bases). Germline CDR1 and CDR2: SGHNT and YYREEE (reference sequence). The V end was cut by 5 bases, the J end by 10 bases, with 22 bases between. The CDR3 extends over 15 amino acids. CDR3 in amino acids: CASRRGGTGAGEQFF. DNA of the CDR3: TGTGCCAGCAGAAGGGGAGGAACGGGAGCAGGCGAGCAGTTCTTC.

Remarks on this clonotype: The final CDR3 position lacks the conserved phenylalanine or tryptophan, pointing to a likely read error. The chain uses TRBV4-2 and TRBJ2-1; D uncertain. Germline V gives CDR1 LGHNA, CDR2 YNFKEQ. CDR3 length: 13 residues. With 4 bases removed from V and 5 bases from J, the gap between germline ends came to 9 bases. The CDR3 loop is CASSRPTNNEQFS. The CDR3, as DNA: TGTGCCAGCAGCCGACCAACAAACAATGAGCAGTTCTCC.

In regard to this clonotype: The junction shows a germline mismatch at one end, possibly a read error. This sequence joins TRBV11-3 and TRBJ2-2; possible D gene TRBD2, 5 bases. This CDR3 has 15 residues. In germline, CDR1 is SGHNT, CDR2 YENEEA. This CDR3 reads CASSLEGHITGELFF. The CDR3 bases are TGTGCCAGCAGCTTAGAGGGCCACATCACCGGGGAGCTCTTTTTT.

This clonotype was seen repeatedly, ten times or more. In DNA, the CDR3 is TGTGCCAGCAGTGAAGTAGCGGGAACCTCCTACAATGAGCAGTTCTTC. Translating it yields CASSEVAGTSYNEQFF. V and J are TRBV6-1 and TRBJ2-1, with 8 nucleotides matching TRBD2. CDR3 length: 16 residues. The germline V gene has CDR1 MNHNS and CDR2 SASEGT. V trimming: 1 base; J trimming: 0 bases; junction bases outside the gene matches: 2.

The chain links TRBV6-1 to TRBJ2-7; weak D call: TRBD1 (6 bases). Germline lookup yields CDR1 MNHNS and CDR2 SASEGT. Trimming removed 4 bases from V and 7 bases from J, with 17 bases in between. The CDR3 sequence is 14 residues long. CDR3 sequence reads: CASSVVIQGGEQYV. Here the CDR3 DNA reads TGTGCCAGCAGTGTTGTGATACAGGGCGGGGAGCAGTACGTC.

The count of this clonotype is one. Since the CDR3 does not end with the conserved phenylalanine or tryptophan, this likely comes from a read error. The chain combines TRBV5-1 with TRBJ2-1; D might be TRBD1 (6 bases). From germline, CDR1 is SGHRS and CDR2 YFSETQ. The CDR3 is 14 residues long. V lost 4 bases and J lost 5, with 13 bases in between. The CDR3 DNA reads TGCGCCAGCAGCACACAGGGTAGCCACAATGAGCAGTTCTCC. This translates into CASSTQGSHNEQFS.

V is TRBV11-2 and J is TRBJ1-1, with D unresolved. The length of the CDR3 is 14 residues. V was trimmed by 3 bases and J by 3 bases, leaving 11 bases between them. Germline V CDR1 and CDR2: SGHAT, FQNNGV. CDR3 sequence: CASSFKKTDTEAFF. DNA for the CDR3: TGTGCCAGCAGCTTTAAAAAGACCGACACTGAAGCTTTCTTT.